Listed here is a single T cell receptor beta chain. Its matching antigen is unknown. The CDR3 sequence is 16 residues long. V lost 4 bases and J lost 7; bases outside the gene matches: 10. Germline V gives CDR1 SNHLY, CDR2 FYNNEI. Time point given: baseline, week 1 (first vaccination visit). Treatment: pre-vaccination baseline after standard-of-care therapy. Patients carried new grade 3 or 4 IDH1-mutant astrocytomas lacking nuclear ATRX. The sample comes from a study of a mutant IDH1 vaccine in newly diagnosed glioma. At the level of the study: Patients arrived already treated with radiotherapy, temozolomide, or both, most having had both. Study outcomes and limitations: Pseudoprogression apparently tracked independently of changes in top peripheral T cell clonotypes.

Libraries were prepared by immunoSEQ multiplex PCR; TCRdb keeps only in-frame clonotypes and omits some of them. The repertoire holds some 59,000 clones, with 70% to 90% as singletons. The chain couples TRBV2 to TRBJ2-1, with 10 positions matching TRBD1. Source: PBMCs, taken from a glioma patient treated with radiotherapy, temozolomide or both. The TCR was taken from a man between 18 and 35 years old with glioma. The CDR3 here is CASSVNRDRGINEQFF. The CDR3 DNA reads TGTGCCAGCAGTGTCAACCGGGACAGGGGTATTAATGAGCAGTTCTTC.